A single sample is the source of the 8 T cell receptor beta chains below, sequenced in a study of blood T cells in healthy people across ages. The use of a sample-barcoded 5' primer and a J-beta primer mix characterized a second PCR of roughly 7 to 12 cycles. TCRdb ran MiXCR on the 5' RACE reads and lists one entry per CDR3 protein. The table has fewer than 900,000 distinct CDR3 sequences, 49% seen once; the top ten hold approximately 32%. Sequenced material: blood. The origin of the receptors is a woman aged 60-75 years in good health.

This clonotype was counted between two and nine times. The chain links TRBV29-1 to TRBJ2-7, with D tentatively TRBD1 or TRBD2 (5 bases each). Germline V gene data show CDR1 as SQVTM and CDR2 as ANQGSEA. This CDR3 is 15 amino acids long. Trimming pared 5 bases from V and 1 base from J, leaving 18 bases between. The CDR3: CSVRRGRDPSYEQYF. The CDR3 bases are TGCAGCGTTCGTCGTGGCAGGGACCCATCCTACGAGCAGTACTTC.

V is TRBV20-1 and J is TRBJ1-2, with D tentatively TRBD1 (5 bases). Trimming removed 4 bases at V and 5 bases at J, with 11 bases between. The CDR3 has 12 amino acids. CDR1 and CDR2 (germline): DFQATT, SNEGSKA (reference sequence). CDR3 nucleotide sequence: TGCAGTGCTATCCATGGGGGGTATGGCTACACCTTC. Encoded protein: CSAIHGGYGYTF.

This clonotype was seen a handful of times. It may be a read error: a sequence one base away is much more abundant. The rearrangement joins TRBV11-2 to TRBJ2-7, with D perhaps matching TRBD1 or TRBD2 (5 bases each). V gave up 5 bases and J gave up 7 bases, with 18 bases separating them. The CDR3 has 14 residues. Germline V gives CDR1 SGHAT, CDR2 FQNNGV. CDR3 sequence: CASSPGPGNDEQYF. CDR3 DNA sequence: TGTGCCAGCAGCCCGGGGCCAGGGAACGATGAGCAGTACTTC.

The V gene is TRBV20-1, the J gene TRBJ1-2; 7 bases are shared with TRBD1. J gave up 3 bases and V 1 base, and 2 bases lay outside the gene matches. This CDR3 contains 13 residues. Germline CDR1 reads DFQATT; CDR2 reads SNEGSKA (reference sequence). CDR3 residues: CSARATGDYGYTF. The CDR3 DNA is TGCAGTGCTAGAGCCACAGGGGACTATGGCTACACCTTC.

Worth noting for this clonotype: A much larger clone is a single base away; this may be a read error. The chain is built from TRBV9 and TRBJ2-7, with D tentatively TRBD2 (5 bases). The germline gives CDR1 SGDLS, CDR2 YYNGEE. This CDR3 has 14 amino acids. The V gene lost 7 bases and the J gene lost 9 bases, with 23 bases spanning the gap. The CDR3 bases are TGTGCCAGCGGAAGCTCCCCGGGGAGCCACGGGCAGTACTTC. This encodes CASGSSPGSHGQYF. Full variable domain (missing parts from reference TRBV9 and TRBJ2-7): DSGVTQTPKHLITATGQRVTLRCSPRSGDLSVYWYQQSLDQGLQFLIQYYNGEERAKGNILERFSAQQFPDLHSELNLSSLELGDSALYFCASGSSPGSHGQYFGPGTRLTVT.

The CDR3 here is CASSPAPRRTGLAETTDTQYF. The CDR3 DNA is TGCGCCAGCAGCCCGGCCCCGCGCCGGACGGGACTAGCGGAGACCACAGATACGCAGTATTTT. The rearrangement links TRBV5-1 to TRBJ2-3, with 11 positions matching TRBD2. The CDR3 runs to 21 residues. Germline assignment: CDR1 SGHRS and CDR2 YFSETQ. Unmatched junction bases numbered 21, after V lost 4 bases and J lost 2 bases.

The J gene is TRBJ2-5, the V gene TRBV6-5; D might be TRBD1 (6 bases). Germline V gene sequence: CDR1 MNHEY, CDR2 SVGAGI. CDR3 length equals 15 residues. Trimming took off 3 bases at V and 4 bases at J, with 15 bases between the two ends. The CDR3 sequence: CASSYLGTPSETQYF. The CDR3 DNA is TGTGCCAGCAGTTATCTCGGGACACCCTCAGAGACCCAGTACTTC.

This clonotype occurred a few times. V is TRBV27 and J is TRBJ2-4; D is undetermined. Germline V gene data show CDR1 as MNHEY and CDR2 as SMNVEV (reference sequence). Trimming removed 4 bases at V and 1 base at J, with 8 bases between. The CDR3 totals 14 residues. The CDR3: CASSSRVAKNIQYF. The CDR3 bases are TGTGCCAGCAGTTCAAGGGTTGCCAAAAACATTCAGTACTTC.